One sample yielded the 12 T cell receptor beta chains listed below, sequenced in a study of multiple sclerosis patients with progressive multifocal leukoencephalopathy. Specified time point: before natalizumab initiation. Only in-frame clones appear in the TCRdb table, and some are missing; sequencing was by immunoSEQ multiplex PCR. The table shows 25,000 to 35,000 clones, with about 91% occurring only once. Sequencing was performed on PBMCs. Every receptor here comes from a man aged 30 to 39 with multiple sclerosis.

In DNA, the CDR3 is TGTGCCAGCGCTAGGGGGGGAACTCTTAGCTATGGCTACACCTTC. Translation gives CASARGGTLSYGYTF. V and J are TRBV5-4 and TRBJ1-2, with D possibly being TRBD1 (6 bases). Germline CDR1 is SGHNT and CDR2 is YYREEE (reference sequence). Trimming left V 7 bases short and J 4 bases short, with 20 bases between. The CDR3 spans 15 residues.

DNA for the CDR3: TGTGCCAGCAGCTTAGAAGTCTGGGACAGGGGCTACGAGCAGTACGTC. Its protein is CASSLEVWDRGYEQYV. The chain joins TRBV7-8 to TRBJ2-7; 10 positions agree with TRBD1. The CDR3 sequence is 16 residues long. The V gene end was trimmed by 1 base and the J gene end by 3 bases; junction bases not matched to a gene: 6. Germline V gene lookup returns CDR1 SGHVS and CDR2 FQNEAQ.

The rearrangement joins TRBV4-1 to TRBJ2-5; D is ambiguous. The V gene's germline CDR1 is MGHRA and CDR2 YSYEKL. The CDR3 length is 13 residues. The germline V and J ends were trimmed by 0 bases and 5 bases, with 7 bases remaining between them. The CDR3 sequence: CASSQELDETQYF. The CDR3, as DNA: TGCGCCAGCAGCCAAGAGCTAGATGAGACCCAGTACTTC.

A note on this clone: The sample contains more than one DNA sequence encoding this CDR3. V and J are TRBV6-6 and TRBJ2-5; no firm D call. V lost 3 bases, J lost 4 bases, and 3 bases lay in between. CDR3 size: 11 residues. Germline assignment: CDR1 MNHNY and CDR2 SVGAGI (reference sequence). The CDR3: CASSYLETQYF. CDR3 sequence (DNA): TGTGCCAGCAGTTATTTAGAGACCCAGTACTTC.

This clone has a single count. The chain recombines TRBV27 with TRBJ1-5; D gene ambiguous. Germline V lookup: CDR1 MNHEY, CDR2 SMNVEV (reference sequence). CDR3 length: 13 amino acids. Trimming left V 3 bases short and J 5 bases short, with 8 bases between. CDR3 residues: CASSFSPDQPQHF. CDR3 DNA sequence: TGTGCCAGCAGTTTCAGCCCGGATCAGCCCCAGCATTTT.

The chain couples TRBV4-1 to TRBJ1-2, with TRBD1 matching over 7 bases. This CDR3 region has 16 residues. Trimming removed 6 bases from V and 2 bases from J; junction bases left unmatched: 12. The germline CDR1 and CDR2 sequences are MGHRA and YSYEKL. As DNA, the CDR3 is TGCGCCAGCAGTAAAAACCGGGACAGAGGAAACTATGGCTACACCTTC. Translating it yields CASSKNRDRGNYGYTF.

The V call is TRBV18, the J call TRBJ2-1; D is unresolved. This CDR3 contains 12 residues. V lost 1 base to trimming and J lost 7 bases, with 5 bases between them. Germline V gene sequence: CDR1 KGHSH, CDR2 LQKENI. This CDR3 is CASSPLGNEQFF. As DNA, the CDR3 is TGTGCCAGCTCACCACTGGGGAATGAGCAGTTCTTC. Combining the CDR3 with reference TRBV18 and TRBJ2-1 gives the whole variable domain NAGVMQNPRHLVRRRGQEARLRCSPMKGHSHVYWYRQLPEEGLKFMVYLQKENIIDESGMPKERFSAEFPKEGPSILRIQQVVRGDSAAYFCASSPLGNEQFFGPGTRLTVL.

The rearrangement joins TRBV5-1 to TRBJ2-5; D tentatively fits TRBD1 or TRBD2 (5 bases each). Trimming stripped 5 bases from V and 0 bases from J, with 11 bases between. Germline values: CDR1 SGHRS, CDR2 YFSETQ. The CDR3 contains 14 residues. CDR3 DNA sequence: TGCGCCAGCAGGGGGGACGGATACCAAGAGACCCAGTACTTC. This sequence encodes CASRGDGYQETQYF.

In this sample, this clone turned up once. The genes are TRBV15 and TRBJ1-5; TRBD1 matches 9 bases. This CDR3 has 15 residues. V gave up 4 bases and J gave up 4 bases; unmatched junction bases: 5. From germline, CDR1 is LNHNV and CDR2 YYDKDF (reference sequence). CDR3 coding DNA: TGTGCCACCAGCACCCGACAGGGGGTAAATCAGCCCCAGCATTTT. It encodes CATSTRQGVNQPQHF.

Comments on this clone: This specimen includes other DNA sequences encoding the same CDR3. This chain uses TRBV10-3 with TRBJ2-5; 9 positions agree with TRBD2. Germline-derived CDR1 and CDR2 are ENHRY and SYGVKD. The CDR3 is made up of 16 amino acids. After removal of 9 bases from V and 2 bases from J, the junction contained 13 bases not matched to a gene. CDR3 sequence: CAIGLAPGSPQETQYF. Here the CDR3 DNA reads TGTGCCATTGGACTAGCGCCGGGCAGCCCGCAAGAGACCCAGTACTTC.

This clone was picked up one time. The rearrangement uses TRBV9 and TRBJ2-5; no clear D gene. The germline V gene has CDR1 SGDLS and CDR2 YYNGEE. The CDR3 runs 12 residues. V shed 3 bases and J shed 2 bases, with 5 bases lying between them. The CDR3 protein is CASSASQETQYF. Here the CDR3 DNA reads TGTGCCAGCAGCGCTAGTCAAGAGACCCAGTACTTC.

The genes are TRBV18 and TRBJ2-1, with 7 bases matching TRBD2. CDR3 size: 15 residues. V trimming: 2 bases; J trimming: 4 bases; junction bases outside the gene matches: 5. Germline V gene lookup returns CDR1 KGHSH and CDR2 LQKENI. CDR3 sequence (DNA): TGTGCCAGCTCACCAGGTAGCGGGTCTTACAATGAGCAGTTCTTC. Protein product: CASSPGSGSYNEQFF.